This is a list of T cell receptor beta chains from one sample in a study of Tregs in tolerant kidney transplant recipients. Profiling relied on immunoSEQ multiplex PCR, and the TCRdb table lists in-frame clones only, not all of them. Altogether approximately 60,000 clones are present, about 90% being singletons, with the ten largest covering roughly 4%. Sequencing used CD4+ T cells from blood (PBMCs), obtained 6 months after the transplant. These receptors were collected from a human patient who received a combined kidney and bone marrow transplant. Some T cells may be transferred from the graft donor. CDR3s include the opening cysteine and the closing phenylalanine or tryptophan. Each record gives: CDR3 protein, CDR3 DNA, V gene, D gene, J gene, clone size. A D gene is named only where the DNA matches it firmly. Clone sizes are given selectively: once, few, many, or a class where the clone is expanded.

CDR3 protein: CASSLQLNTEAFF
CDR3 DNA: TGTGCCAGCAGCCTACAGCTGAACACTGAAGCTTTCTTT
V gene: TRBV6-6
D gene: .
J gene: TRBJ1-1
clone size: .

CDR3 protein: CAWSVPTPTQYF
CDR3 DNA: TGTGCCTGGAGTGTACCGACTCCAACCCAGTACTTC
V gene: TRBV30
D gene: .
J gene: TRBJ2-5
clone size: .

CDR3 protein: CATTGSSNTGELFF
CDR3 DNA: TGTGCCACGACAGGGTCCTCGAACACCGGGGAGCTGTTTTTT
V gene: TRBV19
D gene: TRBD1
J gene: TRBJ2-2
clone size: .

CDR3 protein: CASSLRTGESGYTF
CDR3 DNA: TGTGCCAGCAGCTTAAGAACAGGGGAGAGTGGCTACACCTTC
V gene: TRBV7-2
D gene: TRBD1
J gene: TRBJ1-2
clone size: .

CDR3 protein: CAISESASGPYEQYF
CDR3 DNA: TGTGCCATCAGTGAGTCTGCTAGCGGGCCCTACGAGCAGTACTTC
V gene: TRBV10-3
D gene: TRBD2
J gene: TRBJ2-7
clone size: .

CDR3 protein: CASSPQSGVVGYTF
CDR3 DNA: TGTGCCAGCAGCCCGCAATCAGGGGTCGTCGGCTACACCTTC
V gene: TRBV9
D gene: .
J gene: TRBJ1-2
clone size: .

CDR3 protein: CASSGDSHNEQFF
CDR3 DNA: TGTGCCAGCAGTGGGGACAGCCACAATGAGCAGTTCTTC
V gene: TRBV2
D gene: TRBD1
J gene: TRBJ2-1
clone size: .

CDR3 protein: CASSSLSMTGQETQYF
CDR3 DNA: TGTGCCAGCTCTTCGCTGTCAATGACAGGACAAGAGACCCAGTACTTC
V gene: TRBV18
D gene: .
J gene: TRBJ2-5
clone size: .

CDR3 protein: CASSLNWAGAIDEQYF
CDR3 DNA: TGTGCCAGCAGCTTAAATTGGGCAGGCGCTATCGACGAGCAGTACTTC
V gene: TRBV11-3
D gene: .
J gene: TRBJ2-7
clone size: .

CDR3 protein: CASSLPGQGLGSGNTIYF
CDR3 DNA: TGTGCCAGCAGCCTCCCGGGACAGGGATTGGGCTCTGGAAACACCATATATTTT
V gene: TRBV27
D gene: TRBD1
J gene: TRBJ1-3
clone size: .

CDR3 protein: CASSLGPDSSYEQYF
CDR3 DNA: TGTGCCAGCAGCTTAGGCCCGGACAGTTCCTACGAGCAGTACTTC
V gene: TRBV11-3
D gene: .
J gene: TRBJ2-7
clone size: few

CDR3 protein: CAISVSQGEDEQFF
CDR3 DNA: TGTGCCATCAGTGTTTCACAGGGGGAAGATGAGCAGTTCTTC
V gene: TRBV10-3
D gene: TRBD1
J gene: TRBJ2-1
clone size: .

CDR3 protein: CASSPRQLTSGMLYEQYF
CDR3 DNA: TGTGCCAGCTCACCACGTCAACTGACTAGCGGGATGCTCTACGAGCAGTACTTC
V gene: TRBV18
D gene: TRBD2
J gene: TRBJ2-7
clone size: .

CDR3 protein: CASSSGQGTDTQYF
CDR3 DNA: TGTGCCAGCAGCTCCGGACAGGGAACAGATACGCAGTATTTT
V gene: TRBV7-3
D gene: TRBD1
J gene: TRBJ2-3
clone size: .